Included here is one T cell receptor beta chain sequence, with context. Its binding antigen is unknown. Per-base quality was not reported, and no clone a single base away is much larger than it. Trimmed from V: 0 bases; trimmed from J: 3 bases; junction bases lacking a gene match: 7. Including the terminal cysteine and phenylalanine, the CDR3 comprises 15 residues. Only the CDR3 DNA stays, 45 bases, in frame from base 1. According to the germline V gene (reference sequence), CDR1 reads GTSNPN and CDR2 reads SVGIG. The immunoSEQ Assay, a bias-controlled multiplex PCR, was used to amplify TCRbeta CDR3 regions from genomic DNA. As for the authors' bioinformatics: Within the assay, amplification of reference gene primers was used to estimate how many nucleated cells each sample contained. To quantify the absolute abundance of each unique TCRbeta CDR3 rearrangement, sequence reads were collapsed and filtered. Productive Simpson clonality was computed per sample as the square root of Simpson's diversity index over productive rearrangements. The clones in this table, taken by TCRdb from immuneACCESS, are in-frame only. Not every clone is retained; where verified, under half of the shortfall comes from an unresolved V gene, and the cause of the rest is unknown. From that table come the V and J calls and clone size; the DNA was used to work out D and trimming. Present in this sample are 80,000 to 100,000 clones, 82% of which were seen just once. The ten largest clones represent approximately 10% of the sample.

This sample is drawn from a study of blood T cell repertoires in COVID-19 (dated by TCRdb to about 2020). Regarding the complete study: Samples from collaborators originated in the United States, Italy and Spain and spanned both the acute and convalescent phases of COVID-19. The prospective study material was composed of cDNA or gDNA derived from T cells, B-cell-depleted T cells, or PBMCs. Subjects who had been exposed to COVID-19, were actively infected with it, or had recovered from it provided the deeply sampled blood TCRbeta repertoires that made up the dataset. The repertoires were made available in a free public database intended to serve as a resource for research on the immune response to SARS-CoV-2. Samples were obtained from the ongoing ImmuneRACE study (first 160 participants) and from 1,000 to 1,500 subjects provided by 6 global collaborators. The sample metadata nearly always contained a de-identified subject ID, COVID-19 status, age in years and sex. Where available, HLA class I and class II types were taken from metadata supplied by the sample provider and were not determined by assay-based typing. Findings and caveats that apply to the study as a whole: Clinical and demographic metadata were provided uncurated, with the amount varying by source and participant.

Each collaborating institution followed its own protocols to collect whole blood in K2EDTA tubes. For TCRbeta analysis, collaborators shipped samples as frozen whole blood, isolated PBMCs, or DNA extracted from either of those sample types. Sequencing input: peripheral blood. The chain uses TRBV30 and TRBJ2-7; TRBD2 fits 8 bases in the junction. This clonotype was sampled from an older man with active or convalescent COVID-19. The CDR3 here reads CAWSVRGGRLYEQYF. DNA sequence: TGTGCCTGGAGTGTACGGGGGGGAAGACTCTACGAGCAGTACTTC. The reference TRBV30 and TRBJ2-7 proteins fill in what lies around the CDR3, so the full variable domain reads SQTIHQWPATLVQPVGSPLSLECTVEGTSNPNLYWYRQAAGRGLQLLFYSVGIGQISSEVPQNLSASRPQDRQFILSSKKLLLSDSGFYLCAWSVRGGRLYEQYFGPGTRLTVT.